What follows are 20 T cell receptor beta chains derived from one specimen sequenced in a study of T cell responses to AZD1222 COVID-19 vaccine. Method: immunoSEQ multiplex PCR; TCRdb's copy keeps in-frame clones and lacks some. The table shows 70,000 or so clones, with about 91% occurring only once. Sequencing was performed on peripheral blood, taken on day 0 of AZD1222 vaccination. These receptors all stem from an adult in good health.

The genes are TRBV2 and TRBJ1-4, with D possibly matching TRBD1 (5 bases). Trimming took 5 bases from V and 8 from J, leaving 15 bases between them. The CDR3 runs to 14 residues. CDR1 and CDR2 from the germline V gene are SNHLY and FYNNEI. Here the CDR3 DNA reads TGTGCCAGCAGTCTCCGCAGGGAGAGGGAAAAACTGTTTTTT. It codes for CASSLRREREKLFF.

The chain joins TRBV29-1 to TRBJ2-1, with 8 bases lining up with TRBD1. The junction had 5 bases not matched to a gene; V was cut back by 6 bases and J by 7 bases. The germline CDR1 and CDR2 sequences are SQVTM and ANQGSEA. This CDR3 spans 12 amino acids. This CDR3 reads CSVWDRPNEQFF. For the CDR3, the DNA is TGCAGCGTCTGGGACAGGCCGAATGAGCAGTTCTTC.

The V and J genes are TRBV28 and TRBJ2-7; no definite D call. The CDR3 is 12 amino acids. Germline-derived CDR1 and CDR2 are MDHEN and SYDVKM. Trimming removed 3 bases at V and 6 bases at J, with 9 bases between. As DNA, the CDR3 is TGTGCCAGCAGTTTCCAAGGTCGCGAGCAGTACTTC. Encoded protein: CASSFQGREQYF. Complete variable domain (other parts from reference TRBV28 and TRBJ2-7): DVKVTQSSRYLVKRTGEKVFLECVQDMDHENMFWYRQDPGLGLRLIYFSYDVKMKEKGDIPEGYSVSREKKERFSLILESASTNQTSMYLCASSFQGREQYFGPGTRLTVT.

The genes are TRBV5-5 and TRBJ1-2; D is unclear. CDR1 SGHKS and CDR2 YYEKEE come from the germline V gene (reference sequence). Deletions cut 4 bases from V and 2 bases from J, with 15 bases between. The length of the CDR3 is 15 residues. The CDR3: CASSPGDWANYGYTF. The CDR3 nucleotides are TGTGCCAGCAGCCCAGGAGATTGGGCGAACTATGGCTACACCTTC.

The rearrangement joins TRBV7-8 to TRBJ2-1; D is undetermined. CDR1 and CDR2 (germline): SGHVS, FQNEAQ. The CDR3 is 15 amino acids. The V gene lost 5 bases and the J gene lost 2 bases, with 13 bases spanning the gap. This CDR3 reads CASSPVPGTYNEQFF. CDR3 DNA sequence: TGTGCCAGCAGCCCAGTTCCGGGTACCTACAATGAGCAGTTCTTC.

This clone was seen a few times. This chain joins TRBV11-2 and TRBJ2-3; D ambiguous. The CDR3 has 12 amino acids. In germline, CDR1 is SGHAT, CDR2 FQNNGV. The V end lost 5 bases, the J end lost 0 bases, and 3 bases lay between the germline ends. The CDR3 DNA follows: TGTGCCAGCAGCCCGAGCACAGATACGCAGTATTTT. The encoded protein is CASSPSTDTQYF.

This clone was seen just once. The chain combines TRBV11-2 with TRBJ2-7; 8 positions agree with TRBD2. CDR3 size: 14 residues. The trim removed 2 bases at V and 1 base at J, leaving 1 base unmatched. Germline loops: CDR1 SGHAT, CDR2 FQNNGV. Here the CDR3 DNA reads TGTGCCAGCAGCTTAAGCGGGAGTTCCTACGAGCAGTACTTC. As protein: CASSLSGSSYEQYF.

The rearrangement joins TRBV27 to TRBJ1-5; 9 positions match TRBD1. This CDR3 has 14 residues. V trimming: 6 bases; J trimming: 6 bases; junction bases outside the gene matches: 6. Germline-derived CDR1 and CDR2 are MNHEY and SMNVEV (reference sequence). This chain's CDR3 is CASSPGQGTQPQHF. For the CDR3, the DNA is TGTGCCAGCAGCCCGGGACAGGGCACTCAGCCCCAGCATTTT.

The chain combines TRBV5-1 with TRBJ2-7; D unclear. CDR1 and CDR2 (germline): SGHRS, YFSETQ. CDR3 length: 12 residues. The ends were cut back, 0 bases at V and 7 bases at J, with 8 bases in the middle. CDR3 amino acids: CASSLGDGEQYF. The CDR3 DNA is TGCGCCAGCAGCTTGGGAGACGGAGAGCAGTACTTC. Variable domain in full (rest from reference TRBV5-1 and TRBJ2-7): KAGVTQTPRYLIKTRGQQVTLSCSPISGHRSVSWYQQTPGQGLQFLFEYFSETQRNKGNFPGRFSGRQFSNSRSEMNVSTLELGDSALYLCASSLGDGEQYFGPGTRLTVT.

The chain recombines TRBV5-6 with TRBJ2-1; TRBD2 aligns across 12 bases. The CDR3 spans 16 residues. After removal of 1 base from V and 6 bases from J, the junction contained 5 bases not matched to a gene. Per the germline V gene, CDR1 is SGHDT and CDR2 is YYEEEE. The CDR3 protein is CASSLFGTSGSNEQFF. The CDR3 bases are TGTGCCAGCAGCTTGTTTGGGACTAGCGGGTCCAATGAGCAGTTCTTC.

The chain carries TRBV5-4 and TRBJ1-1; the match to TRBD1 covers 12 bases. J was trimmed by 0 bases and V by 4 bases; bases with no gene match: 7. Germline V gives CDR1 SGHNT, CDR2 YYREEE (reference sequence). The CDR3 is made up of 17 amino acids. The CDR3: CASSRGQGAGMNTEAFF. The CDR3 DNA is TGTGCCAGCAGCAGGGGACAGGGGGCAGGAATGAACACTGAAGCTTTCTTT.

This chain connects TRBV24-1 to TRBJ2-2, with D tentatively TRBD2 (5 bases). The ends were cut back, 1 base at V and 6 bases at J, with 17 bases in the middle. The CDR3 runs 17 residues. The germline CDR1 and CDR2 sequences are KGHDR and SFDVKD. CDR3 region: CATSDFRSSSRAGELFF. The CDR3 DNA follows: TGTGCCACCAGTGATTTTCGGTCTAGTTCGCGGGCCGGGGAGCTGTTTTTT.

The V gene is TRBV6-1, the J gene TRBJ2-7; a possible D gene is TRBD2 (6 bases). CDR3 length: 16 residues. V was pared by 2 bases and J by 5 bases, with 19 bases between. Germline lookup yields CDR1 MNHNS and CDR2 SASEGT. CDR3 region: CASSELEGRSKNEQYF. The CDR3 bases are TGTGCCAGCAGTGAATTAGAGGGGAGGTCAAAGAACGAGCAGTACTTC.

V and J are TRBV5-1 and TRBJ2-2; 8 positions match TRBD1. The CDR3 has 18 residues. Germline V gives CDR1 SGHRS, CDR2 YFSETQ. Germline trimming cut 4 bases from V and 2 bases from J; bases unmatched to any gene: 13. CDR3 sequence reads: CASSHTGQGSFNTGELFF. For the CDR3, the DNA is TGCGCCAGCAGCCATACAGGACAGGGCTCCTTCAACACCGGGGAGCTGTTTTTT.

The chain uses TRBV6-5 and TRBJ1-6; TRBD1 is a possible D gene (5 bases). Trimming took 6 bases from V and 10 from J, leaving 13 bases between them. Germline V CDR1 and CDR2: MNHEY, SVGAGI. This CDR3 is 13 amino acids long. CDR3 DNA sequence: TGTGCCAGCAGGGCAGGGTTCGGGTCACCCCTCCACTTT. This sequence encodes CASRAGFGSPLHF.

The chain combines TRBV5-1 with TRBJ2-7; 8 positions match TRBD1. V lost 4 bases and J lost 4; bases outside the gene matches: 16. CDR1 is SGHRS, CDR2 YFSETQ, per germline. The CDR3 runs 17 residues. Written as DNA, the CDR3 is TGCGCCAGCAGCATTGGGTTGGGGCAGGGGGCAAGTTACGAGCAGTACTTC. Translating it yields CASSIGLGQGASYEQYF.

This chain uses TRBV27 with TRBJ2-3, with 7 bases lining up with TRBD2. This CDR3 is 15 amino acids long. In germline, CDR1 is MNHEY, CDR2 SMNVEV (reference sequence). The V and J ends lost 4 bases and 4 bases, in that order; junction bases with no gene match: 8. This CDR3 reads CASSSGLGGADTQYF. The CDR3, as DNA: TGTGCCAGCAGTTCAGGGCTGGGAGGGGCAGATACGCAGTATTTT.

The genes are TRBV4-1 and TRBJ1-1, with 11 bases identical to TRBD1. The length of the CDR3 is 18 residues. The germline CDR1 and CDR2 sequences are MGHRA and YSYEKL. V shed 3 bases, J shed 1 base, and the junction held 10 bases outside the gene matches. DNA for the CDR3: TGCGCCAGCAGCCAGCTGCCGGGACAGGGGGAATCGAACACTGAAGCTTTCTTT. Translation: CASSQLPGQGESNTEAFF.

This rearrangement joins TRBV4-1 to TRBJ2-2, with 10 bases matching TRBD1. CDR1 and CDR2 from the germline V gene are MGHRA and YSYEKL. This CDR3 is built from 17 residues. The V gene end was trimmed by 4 bases and the J gene end by 2 bases; junction bases not matched to a gene: 7. Here the CDR3 reads CASSRKGTGDNTGELFF. The CDR3 DNA reads TGCGCCAGCAGCCGCAAGGGGACAGGGGACAACACCGGGGAGCTGTTTTTT.

The chain employs TRBV24-1 and TRBJ2-1; D might be TRBD1 (6 bases). V was trimmed by 4 bases and J by 8 bases, leaving 17 bases between them. CDR1 is KGHDR, CDR2 SFDVKD, per germline. CDR3 length equals 15 residues. CDR3 DNA sequence: TGTGCCACCAGTGAGCGGACAGCCTCCGCGGATGAGCAGTTCTTC. Protein sequence: CATSERTASADEQFF.